The clone carrying this TCR beta chain has a handful of counts. As yet, its antigen is unknown. This entry is derived from a study of blood T cells in healthy people across ages. Then a second PCR, running about 6 to 12 cycles, was carried out with a sample-barcoded 5' primer and a J-beta primer mix. Each cDNA was tagged by a template-switch adaptor containing 12 random nucleotides. TCRdb called the 5' RACE reads again in MiXCR, with one record for every CDR3 protein. Here the sample spans 550,000 to 650,000 distinct CDR3 sequences, 27% being singletons. Whole-study findings and limits: Aged donors had fewer naive CD4+ cells and lower diversity than long-lived donors.

V shed 2 bases and J 4 bases; nucleotides not matched to a gene: 13. Looked up from germline, CDR1 is DFQATT and CDR2 is SNEGSKA (reference sequence). The CDR3 length is 18 residues. The people who gave samples were healthy Caucasians from Russia, aged roughly 6 to 100. These sequences were also reported in another study, on T cells of mothers and their children. That investigation notes: In unrelated and related pairs, TCR recombination output is shaped in a similar way by thymic selection.

The TCR originated in a boy aged 2 to 9 in good health. Source material: blood. This chain joins TRBV20-1 and TRBJ2-1, with 11 nucleotides matching TRBD2. The CDR3 DNA reads as TGCAGTGCTAGACCAACAGGGCCCAGACTAGCGGGGTACAATGAGCAGTTCTTC. Its translation is CSARPTGPRLAGYNEQFF.